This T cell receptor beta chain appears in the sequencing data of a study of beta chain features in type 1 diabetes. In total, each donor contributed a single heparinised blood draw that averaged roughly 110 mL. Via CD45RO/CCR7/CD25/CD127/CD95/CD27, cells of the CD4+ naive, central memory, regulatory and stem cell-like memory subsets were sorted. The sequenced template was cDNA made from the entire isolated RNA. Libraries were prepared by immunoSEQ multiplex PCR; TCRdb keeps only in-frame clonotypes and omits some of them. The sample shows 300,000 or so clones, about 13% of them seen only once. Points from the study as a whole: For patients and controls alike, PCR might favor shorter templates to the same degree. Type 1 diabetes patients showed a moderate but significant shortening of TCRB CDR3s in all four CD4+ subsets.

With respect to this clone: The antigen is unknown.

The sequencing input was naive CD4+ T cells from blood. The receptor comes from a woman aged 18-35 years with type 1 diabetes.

This CDR3 reads CASSSTGLGPGYEQYF. CDR3 nucleotides: TGTGCCAGCAGCTCCACGGGGTTGGGTCCTGGCTACGAGCAGTACTTC. The chain uses TRBV28 and TRBJ2-7, with D perhaps matching TRBD2 (5 bases). Trimming removed 6 bases from V and 3 bases from J, with 21 bases in between. Germline V gives CDR1 MDHEN, CDR2 SYDVKM. The CDR3 loop spans 16 amino acids.